Listed below are T cell receptor beta chains from one sample, sequenced in a study of blood T cell repertoires in COVID-19. Some clones are missing from TCRdb's copy, which holds only in-frame ones; the method was immunoSEQ multiplex PCR. The sample has 350,000 to 450,000 clones, more than 80% seen once. Material for sequencing was peripheral blood. Receptor source: a man aged 40-50 years with acute or convalescent COVID-19. Both conserved end residues are part of each CDR3. A D gene is named only where the DNA matches it firmly. Clone size is not always given. Where it is, it says once, few, many or a class for expanded clones.

. TRBJ1-1 . TRBV7-9 TGTGCCAGCAGCTTAGGACAGTTCCTGAACACTGAAGCTTTCTTT CASSLGQFLNTEAFF
once TRBJ1-2 . TRBV19 TGTGCCAGTAGTATGGGGGGGCGCGGCTATGGCTACACCTTC CASSMGGRGYGYTF
. TRBJ1-2 TRBD1 TRBV7-6 TGTGCCAGCAGCCTGGGGACAGGGCTCTATGGCTACACCTTC CASSLGTGLYGYTF
. TRBJ2-7 . TRBV5-4 TGTGCCAGCAGCTTCCGGCAGCGACCGGGCGAGCAGTACTTC CASSFRQRPGEQYF
once TRBJ2-2 TRBD1 TRBV27 TGTGCCAGCAGTTTGAGGACAGGGGGCCGGACCGGGGAGCTGTTTTTT CASSLRTGGRTGELFF
. TRBJ1-2 . TRBV20-1 TGCAGTGCAACAGGTACCGGTGGCTACACCTTC CSATGTGGYTF
. TRBJ1-1 . TRBV14 TGTGCCAGCAGCCAGTGGGGAGGGAACACGAACACTGAAGCTTTCTTT CASSQWGGNTNTEAFF
. TRBJ2-7 TRBD1 TRBV25-1 TGTGCCAGCAGTGCAGGGACAGGGGGAAGCTACGAGCAGTACTTC CASSAGTGGSYEQYF
. TRBJ1-1 TRBD1 TRBV5-4 TGTGCCAGCAGCGGGCGGGACAGGTACGATCGCACTGAAGCTTTCTTT CASSGRDRYDRTEAFF
. TRBJ1-1 . TRBV5-6 TGTGCCAGCAGCCAACTGAGAGGGAACACTGAAGCTTTCTTT CASSQLRGNTEAFF
once TRBJ1-4 TRBD1 TRBV30 TGTGCCTCCTCAAGACAGGGGCATGAAAAACTGTTTTTT CASSRQGHEKLFF
. TRBJ1-4 . TRBV9 TGTGCCAGCAGCGTAGATGACGGGAGGACTAATGAAAAACTGTTTTTT CASSVDDGRTNEKLFF
. TRBJ1-1 . TRBV6-2/TRBV6-3 TGTGCCAGCAGTTTAGGGCCGCAGGGAGCTTTCTTT CASSLGPQGAFF
. TRBJ2-2 . TRBV5-4 TGTGCCAGCAGCTTGGGGAGGAACACCGGGGAGCTGTTTTTT CASSLGRNTGELFF
. TRBJ2-1 . TRBV6-5 TGTGCCAGCAGGCCTTCGGTCACTGAGCAGTTCTTC CASRPSVTEQFF
. TRBJ2-7 . TRBV18 TGTGCCAGCTCACCAAATCCCCCAGGGCCAGACTACGAGCAGTACTTC CASSPNPPGPDYEQYF
. TRBJ1-2 . TRBV5-5 TGTGCCAGCAGGTCAGACAGGATTGGCTACACCTTC CASRSDRIGYTF
. TRBJ2-5 . TRBV28 TGTGCCAGCAGTTTTATCAAGGGGCCCGGGAGCCAGTACTTC CASSFIKGPGSQYF
once TRBJ1-1 . TRBV7-2 TGTGCCAGCAGCCGGACAATTGAAGCTTTCTTT CASSRTIEAFF
. TRBJ1-5 . TRBV5-6 TGTGCCAGCAGCGATCGGGGGAGTCAGCCCCAGCATTTT CASSDRGSQPQHF
many TRBJ1-1 . TRBV19 TGTGCCAGTAGTATATCGAGGCGGGGTAAAGCTTTCTTT CASSISRRGKAFF
. TRBJ1-6 . TRBV6-5 TGTGCCAGCAGTTACTCTAGTGGGAGAGGTTCACCCCTCCACTTT CASSYSSGRGSPLHF
. TRBJ2-1 . TRBV10-3 TGTGCCATCAAGGACTACAATTACAATGAGCAGTTCTTC CAIKDYNYNEQFF
. TRBJ2-3 . TRBV24-1 TGTGCCACCAGCGGGGGAATAACAGATACGCAGTATTTT CATSGGITDTQYF
. TRBJ1-4 . TRBV2 TGTGCCAGCAGGGCAGGGGAAAAACTGTTTTTT CASRAGEKLFF
. TRBJ1-5 TRBD1 TRBV6-5 TGTGCCAGCAGTTACTCGACAGGGGGCGGTCAGCCCCAGCATTTT CASSYSTGGGQPQHF
few TRBJ2-5 . TRBV9 TGTGCCAGCAGCGCGGGTGTCGCGGAAAAGACCCAGTACTTC CASSAGVAEKTQYF
. TRBJ1-2 . TRBV7-8 TGTGCCAGCAGCTTAAGCAGGGTCTCGCAGAAGGCCTATGGCTACACCTTC CASSLSRVSQKAYGYTF
. TRBJ1-1 . TRBV30 TGTGCTACAAACAGGGTGAACACTGAAGCTTTCTTT CATNRVNTEAFF
. TRBJ1-3 . TRBV30 TGTGCCTGGAGCGTGACCGGGACACTAACTGGAAACACCATATATTTT CAWSVTGTLTGNTIYF
. TRBJ2-1 TRBD2 TRBV9 TGTGCCAGCAGCGTAGGAACTAGCGGGAGCTATGAGCAGTTCTTC CASSVGTSGSYEQFF
. TRBJ1-2 . TRBV30 TGTGCCTGGAGTGTATCAGGAAACTATGGCTACACCTTC CAWSVSGNYGYTF
once TRBJ1-6 TRBD1 TRBV6-2/TRBV6-3 TGTGCCAGCAGTGAGACAGGGGATAACTATAATTCACCCCTCCACTTT CASSETGDNYNSPLHF
. TRBJ1-4 TRBD1 TRBV28 TGTGCCAGCAGTCGGCTAAAGGGACAGGTTCTTAGGGAAAAACTGTTTTTT CASSRLKGQVLREKLFF
. TRBJ2-2 . TRBV7-9 TGTGCCAGCAGCTCTTACAGGCACCAGAACACCGGGGAGCTGTTTTTT CASSSYRHQNTGELFF
few TRBJ2-7 . TRBV6-2/TRBV6-3 TGTGCCAGCAGCATAGCGGTACTCTCCTACGAGCAGTACTTC CASSIAVLSYEQYF
. TRBJ2-1 . TRBV6-2/TRBV6-3 TGTGCCAGCAGTTACTCTGGGCGGGGGCCTCACAATGAGCAGTTCTTC CASSYSGRGPHNEQFF
. TRBJ2-5 . TRBV27 TGTGCCACCTGGGGCTGGGGGCAGGAGACCCAGTACTTC CATWGWGQETQYF
few TRBJ2-2 TRBD1 TRBV24-1 TGTGCCACCAGTGATTCCGGGACAGGGGTCACCGGGGAGCTGTTTTTT CATSDSGTGVTGELFF
. TRBJ2-7 TRBD1 TRBV5-5 TGTGCCAGCAGCTATGGACAGGGTTACGAGCAGTACTTC CASSYGQGYEQYF
. TRBJ1-6 . TRBV14 TGTGCCAGCAGCCAAATGGGGGCTTCACCCCTCCACTTT CASSQMGASPLHF
. TRBJ1-6 . TRBV5-1 TGCGCCAGCAGCTTAAGTCCGGGGACAAGGAATTCACCCCTCCACTTT CASSLSPGTRNSPLHF
. TRBJ2-1 TRBD2 TRBV27 TGTGCCAGCAGTCAAACTAGCGGGAGTCCTAAATACAATGAGCAGTTCTTC CASSQTSGSPKYNEQFF
. TRBJ2-1 . TRBV5-1 TGCGCCAGCAGCTTGGGCCCTGGAGCGGGTGAGCAGTTCTTC CASSLGPGAGEQFF
. TRBJ1-4 TRBD1 TRBV4-3 TGCGCCAGCAGCACGGACAGGGCAGAAAAACTGTTTTTT CASSTDRAEKLFF